Listed below are T cell receptor beta chains from one sample, sequenced in a study of blood T cell repertoires in COVID-19. Repertoires were generated with immunoSEQ multiplex PCR, while TCRdb's copy carries only in-frame clones and drops some. The sample holds approximately 230,000 clones, about nine tenths seen once. The sequenced sample consisted of peripheral blood. These receptors were taken from a man in his thirties or forties who had recovered from COVID-19. Both conserved end residues are part of each CDR3. The D gene is left open where the match is weak. Clone size is shown for a subset of rows, as once, few, many or a class of expanded clone.

v_call	j_call	d_call	clone_size	cdr3_nt	cdr3_aa
TRBV6-6	TRBJ1-2	.	.	TGTGCCAGCAGTTCCGGGGGAGACTATGGCTACACCTTC	CASSSGGDYGYTF
TRBV7-2	TRBJ2-7	.	once	TGTGCCAGCAGCCAAATTCTGGGCGGGTACGAGCAGTACTTC	CASSQILGGYEQYF
TRBV7-9	TRBJ1-4	TRBD1	.	TGTGCCAGCAGCTTAGGTGGACAGGGAGGTGAAAAACTGTTTTTT	CASSLGGQGGEKLFF
TRBV3-1/TRBV3-2	TRBJ1-1	TRBD1	.	TGTGCCAGCAGCCGCCGACAGGGGGCGAACACTGAAGCTTTCTTT	CASSRRQGANTEAFF
TRBV7-6	TRBJ1-3	.	.	TGTGCCAGCAGCTTAACCGCGGGGGGGACTGGAAACACCATATATTTT	CASSLTAGGTGNTIYF
TRBV6-2/TRBV6-3	TRBJ1-5	TRBD1	.	TGTGCCAGCAGTTACAGTTCAGGGGGCGATCAGCCCCAGCATTTT	CASSYSSGGDQPQHF
TRBV5-5	TRBJ1-2	.	.	TGTGCCAGCAGCTCTCCTGCGGGGGGCCCAAACTATGGCTACACCTTC	CASSSPAGGPNYGYTF
TRBV27	TRBJ2-5	.	once	TGTGCCAGCAGGCCCCTGGCGGGTCCTTACCAAGAGACCCAGTACTTC	CASRPLAGPYQETQYF
TRBV9	TRBJ1-1	TRBD1	.	TGTGCCAGCAGCGACGGACAGGGGAACACTGAAGCTTTCTTT	CASSDGQGNTEAFF
TRBV9	TRBJ2-7	TRBD1	.	TGTGCCAGCAGCCCATTCCCCAGAGAGGGGGCAGACTACGAGCAGTACTTC	CASSPFPREGADYEQYF
TRBV2	TRBJ1-5	.	.	TGTGCCAGCAGTGAAGGGCAGGGGAATCAGCCCCAGCATTTT	CASSEGQGNQPQHF
TRBV7-9	TRBJ2-1	TRBD2	.	TGTGCCAGCGGATCCTCGACTAGCGGGGTTTGGGATGAGCAGTTCTTC	CASGSSTSGVWDEQFF
TRBV6-5	TRBJ1-1	.	.	TGTGCCAGCAGTCGCTCAGGGATCATGAACACTGAAGCTTTCTTT	CASSRSGIMNTEAFF
TRBV19	TRBJ2-5	.	once	TGTGCCAGTAGTTTCCAGGGACAAAACCAAGAGACCCAGTACTTC	CASSFQGQNQETQYF
TRBV5-1	TRBJ1-2	.	.	TGCGCCAGCAGCCCGGGTCTCGACTATGGCTACACCTTC	CASSPGLDYGYTF
TRBV6-2/TRBV6-3	TRBJ2-3	.	.	TGTGCCAGCAGTTACGGCACCACAGATACGCAGTATTTT	CASSYGTTDTQYF
TRBV6-5	TRBJ1-4	.	.	TGTGCCAGCAGTTACGGCCAGGTTGTGGATGAAAAACTGTTTTTT	CASSYGQVVDEKLFF
TRBV11-2	TRBJ1-2	.	.	TGTGCCAGCAGCTCGACTCGGGGAGTTGGGCTTGGCTACACCTTC	CASSSTRGVGLGYTF
TRBV12-3/TRBV12-4	TRBJ1-5	.	.	TGTGCCAGCAGTTTAGGAGATCAGCCCCAGCATTTT	CASSLGDQPQHF
TRBV6-5	TRBJ2-7	.	.	TGTGCCAGCAGTTACGCGGGGGCCTCCTACGAGCAGTACTTC	CASSYAGASYEQYF
TRBV5-1	TRBJ1-1	.	.	TGCGCCAGCAGCCTCATACCACTCGGACAGAACACTGAAGCTTTCTTT	CASSLIPLGQNTEAFF
TRBV7-2	TRBJ2-7	.	.	TGTGCCATCCTTAGGCCCGGGGGCTACGAGCAGTACTTC	CAILRPGGYEQYF
TRBV5-4	TRBJ1-1	TRBD1	.	TGTGCCAGCAGCCGAACTATTCAGGGGGCGTCGGACACTGAAGCTTTCTTT	CASSRTIQGASDTEAFF
TRBV5-8	TRBJ2-3	TRBD2	.	TGTGCCAGCAGCTTGGGTGGACTAGCGGGGGTCACAGATACGCAGTATTTT	CASSLGGLAGVTDTQYF
TRBV30	TRBJ1-2	.	.	TGTGCCTGGAGTGCAGAAGACAGCTATGGCTACACCTTC	CAWSAEDSYGYTF
TRBV3-1/TRBV3-2	TRBJ1-1	.	.	TGTGCCAGCAGCCAAGTGGGAAGGGGGAACCCTGAAGCTTTCTTT	CASSQVGRGNPEAFF
TRBV5-4	TRBJ1-2	TRBD1	.	TGTGCCAGCAGCTTAGGGGGACAGGGTCACTATGGCTACACCTTC	CASSLGGQGHYGYTF
TRBV19	TRBJ1-2	.	.	TGTGCCACTCATCAGGAGGGGTCAGACTATGGCTACACCTTC	CATHQEGSDYGYTF
TRBV29-1	TRBJ2-5	.	.	TGCAGCGTTGAAACTAGTCGGGAGACCCAGTACTTC	CSVETSRETQYF
TRBV11-2	TRBJ2-7	TRBD1	once	TGTGCCACTCTATCACAACCGGGACAGGGGGCCTACGAGCAGTACTTC	CATLSQPGQGAYEQYF
TRBV9	TRBJ1-2	.	.	TGTGCCAGCAGCGGACGGACAACGTACTTCAACTATGGCTACACCTTC	CASSGRTTYFNYGYTF
TRBV13	TRBJ1-5	.	.	TGTGCCAGCAGCTTAGGGACAGGTGGGGAACAGCCCCAGCATTTT	CASSLGTGGEQPQHF
TRBV4-1	TRBJ2-1	.	once	TGCGCCAGCAGCCAACCTACAGGGTACGGATCCTACAATGAGCAGTTCTTC	CASSQPTGYGSYNEQFF
TRBV6-5	TRBJ2-7	.	.	TGTGCCAGCAGGGAGGCTAGTTTTTACGAGCAGTACTTC	CASREASFYEQYF
TRBV9	TRBJ2-1	.	once	TGTGCCAGCAGCGTAGGGGCGGGCCCCTCCTACAATGAGCAGTTCTTC	CASSVGAGPSYNEQFF
TRBV29-1	TRBJ2-7	.	.	TGCAGCGTTGGTGTGGGAGGTACTACAGTTTCCTACGAGCAGTACTTC	CSVGVGGTTVSYEQYF
TRBV4-1	TRBJ2-7	TRBD1	.	TGCGCCAGCAGCCAACAGCTCAGGGGGCGAAGCTACGAGCAGTACTTC	CASSQQLRGRSYEQYF
TRBV9	TRBJ2-7	.	few	TGTGCCAGCAGCGTCCTCCCCTCGACAGCTGAGCAGTACTTC	CASSVLPSTAEQYF
TRBV18	TRBJ2-4	.	.	TGTGCCAGCTCAGCACGCCGGGACACCAAAAACATTCAGTACTTC	CASSARRDTKNIQYF
TRBV5-4	TRBJ2-7	TRBD2	once	TGTGCCAGCAGCTTGGGGGCTAGCGGGGTTACATACGAGCAGTACTTC	CASSLGASGVTYEQYF
TRBV12-5	TRBJ1-5	.	.	TGTGCTAGTGGTTTGGACGGCGCGCGGAATCAGCCCCAGCATTTT	CASGLDGARNQPQHF
TRBV27	TRBJ1-1	.	.	TGTGCCAGCAGTTTATCGTGGGCAAGAACGAACACTGAAGCTTTCTTT	CASSLSWARTNTEAFF
TRBV5-4	TRBJ1-2	.	.	TGTGCCAGCAGACCTCCGGGGGGCTCTGGGGGCTACACCTTC	CASRPPGGSGGYTF
TRBV6-6	TRBJ2-7	.	few	TGTGCCAGCAGTTACGGGGCCTCCTACGAGCAGTACTTC	CASSYGASYEQYF
TRBV5-4	TRBJ2-7	TRBD2	.	TGTGCCAGCAGCTTCGGGAGGACCTACGAGCAGTACTTC	CASSFGRTYEQYF
TRBV7-2	TRBJ2-1	TRBD2	.	TGTGCCAGCAGCGGCCCCGGTGGCGGGGGGGCCCACAATGAGCAGTTCTTC	CASSGPGGGGAHNEQFF
TRBV20-1	TRBJ2-3	.	once	TGCAGTGCTAGTGAAGCGGTAACTAGCACAGATACGCAGTATTTT	CSASEAVTSTDTQYF
TRBV3-1/TRBV3-2	TRBJ1-5	.	.	TGTGCCAGCAGCCAGGTCCCTGAGCTGCCCCAGCATTTT	CASSQVPELPQHF
TRBV6-5	TRBJ2-7	TRBD2	.	TGTGCCAGCAGTTACTGGTCCAGCGGGGAGTACGAGCAGTACTTC	CASSYWSSGEYEQYF
TRBV7-9	TRBJ1-3	TRBD1	.	TGTGCCAGCAGCTCGAATCGACAGGGCCGGAACACCATATATTTT	CASSSNRQGRNTIYF
TRBV5-6	TRBJ2-7	.	.	TGTGCCAGCAGCTTAGGCATTGCGGGGATGTCCTACGAGCAGTACTTC	CASSLGIAGMSYEQYF
TRBV3-1/TRBV3-2	TRBJ2-5	.	.	TGTGCCAGCAGCCAGGGAGCTGCCGAGACCCAGTACTTC	CASSQGAAETQYF